This TCR beta chain was sequenced in a study of CD8+ T cells in alopecia areata. With 1 base removed from V and 4 bases from J, the gap between germline ends came to 19 bases. Germline loops: CDR1 SEHNR, CDR2 FQNEAQ (reference sequence). The CDR3 runs 17 residues. Lesional scalp punch biopsies and peripheral blood came from alopecia areata patients. Isolation of CD4+ and CD8+ T cells from PBMCs was achieved by sorting. The authors extracted RNA and reverse transcribed it into cDNA as the sequencing template. TCRdb's table, derived via immunoSEQ multiplex PCR, lists solely in-frame clones and lacks some. The repertoire holds about 56,000 clones, around 96% seen once, with around a quarter in the top ten.

This clonotype originated in a human donor with alopecia areata. The J gene is TRBJ1-1, the V gene TRBV7-9; no definite D call. The sample in question was CD8+ T cells sorted from blood, obtained at week 0. CDR3 in DNA: TGTGCCAGCAGCTTAGGGGCGGTCGCCGGAGAAAGCACTGAAGCTTTCTTT. This codes for CASSLGAVAGESTEAFF.